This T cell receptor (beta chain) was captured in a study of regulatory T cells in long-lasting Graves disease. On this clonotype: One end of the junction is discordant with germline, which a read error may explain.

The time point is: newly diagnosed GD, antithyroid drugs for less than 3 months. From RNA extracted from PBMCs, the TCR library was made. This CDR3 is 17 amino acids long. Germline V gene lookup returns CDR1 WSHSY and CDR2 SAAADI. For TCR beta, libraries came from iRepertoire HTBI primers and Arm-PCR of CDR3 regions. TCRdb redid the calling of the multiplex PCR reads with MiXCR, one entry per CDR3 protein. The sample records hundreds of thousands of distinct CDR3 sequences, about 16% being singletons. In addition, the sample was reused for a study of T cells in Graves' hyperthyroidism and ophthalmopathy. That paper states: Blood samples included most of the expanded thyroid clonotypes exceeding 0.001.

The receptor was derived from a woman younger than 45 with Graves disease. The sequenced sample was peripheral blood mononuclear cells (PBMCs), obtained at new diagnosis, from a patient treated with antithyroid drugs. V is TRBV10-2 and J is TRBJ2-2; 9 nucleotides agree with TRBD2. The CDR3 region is CAISESASGIYTGELFF. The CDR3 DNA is TGCGCCATCAGTGAGTCGGCTAGCGGGATCTACACCGGGGAGCTGTTTTTT.